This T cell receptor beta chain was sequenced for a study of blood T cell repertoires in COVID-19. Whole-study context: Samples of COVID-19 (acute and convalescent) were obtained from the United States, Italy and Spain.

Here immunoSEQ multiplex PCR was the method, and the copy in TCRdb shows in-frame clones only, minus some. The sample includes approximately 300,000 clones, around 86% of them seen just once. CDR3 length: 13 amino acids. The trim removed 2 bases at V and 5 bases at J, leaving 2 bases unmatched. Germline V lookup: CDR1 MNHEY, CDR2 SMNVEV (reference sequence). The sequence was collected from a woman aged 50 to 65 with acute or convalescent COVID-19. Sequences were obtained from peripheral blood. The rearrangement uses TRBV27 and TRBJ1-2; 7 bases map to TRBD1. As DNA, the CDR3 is TGTGCCAGCAGTTTACCAGGGGGTTATGGCTACACCTTC. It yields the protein CASSLPGGYGYTF.